The 31 T cell receptor beta chains given below trace back to one sample, sequenced in a study of cytomegalovirus exposure and HLA in healthy donors. PCR used 60 Vbeta primers and 13 Jbeta primers. The table came from immunoSEQ multiplex PCR; TCRdb's copy has only in-frame clones and leaves some out. The data show approximately 190,000 clones, with more than 75% seen just once and 5.5% to 7.5% held by the top ten. Sequences were obtained from PBMCs. The receptors stem from a woman aged 45-59 years in good health and CMV-seropositive.

The CDR3 sequence: CASSPRTGGQETQYF. The CDR3 nucleotides are TGTGCCAGCAGTCCTAGGACGGGGGGACAAGAGACCCAGTACTTC. This rearrangement joins TRBV2 to TRBJ2-5; 7 bases map to TRBD2. CDR3 size: 15 residues. Germline V CDR1 and CDR2: SNHLY, FYNNEI. The V gene end was trimmed by 5 bases and the J gene end by 2 bases; junction bases not matched to a gene: 8.

The chain joins TRBV7-2 to TRBJ1-5; a weak D match, TRBD1 (5 bases). This CDR3 region has 17 residues. Germline V lookup: CDR1 SGHTA, CDR2 FQGNSA. Trimming stripped 1 base from V and 0 bases from J, with 13 bases between. This CDR3 is CASSLGAGLYSNQPQHF. CDR3 DNA sequence: TGTGCCAGCAGCTTAGGGGCAGGGCTCTATAGCAATCAGCCCCAGCATTTT. The full variable domain, rest sourced from reference TRBV7-2 and TRBJ1-5, is GAGVSQSPSNKVTEKGKDVELRCDPISGHTALYWYRQSLGQGLEFLIYFQGNSAPDKSGLPSDRFSAERTGGSVSTLTIQRTQQEDSAVYLCASSLGAGLYSNQPQHFGDGTRLSIL.

This clone showed up just a few times. The chain couples TRBV13 to TRBJ2-5, with 8 bases fitting TRBD1. The CDR3 has 15 amino acids. Losses at the gene ends were 1 base for V and 5 bases for J; bases not matched to a gene: 6. Germline CDR1 PRHDT, CDR2 FYEKMQ (reference sequence). CDR3: CASSLVAGGRETQYF. As DNA, the CDR3 is TGTGCCAGCAGCTTAGTTGCAGGGGGCCGGGAGACCCAGTACTTC.

V gene TRBV9 combines with J gene TRBJ2-7; possible D gene TRBD1, 5 bases. Trimming shortened V by 0 bases and J by 2 bases, and 12 bases separated the two germline ends. The germline V gene encodes CDR1 SGDLS and CDR2 YYNGEE. The length of the CDR3 is 15 residues. CDR3 nucleotides: TGTGCCAGCAGCGTAGCGAGTTGGGGCCCCTACGAGCAGTACTTC. Its translation is CASSVASWGPYEQYF.

This clone was picked up one time. The J gene is TRBJ2-1, the V gene TRBV6-5; tentative D call: TRBD2 (6 bases). CDR1 is MNHEY, CDR2 SVGAGI, per germline. The CDR3 runs 16 residues. Trimming took 4 bases from V and 3 from J, leaving 16 bases between them. CDR3 loop: CASSFEGTGIYNEQFF. DNA for the CDR3: TGTGCCAGCAGTTTTGAGGGGACTGGGATCTACAATGAGCAGTTCTTC.

This chain joins TRBV5-1 and TRBJ2-7; 8 nucleotides agree with TRBD1. With V trimmed by 4 bases and J by 2 bases, 11 bases remained unmatched. The CDR3 is 16 amino acids. Germline CDR1 is SGHRS and CDR2 is YFSETQ. CDR3 coding DNA: TGCGCCAGCAGCCTGATCCCGGGACAGGTGACCTACGAGCAGTACTTC. Translated, it gives CASSLIPGQVTYEQYF.

V usage is TRBV10-1 and J usage is TRBJ1-1; no firm D call. Germline assignment: CDR1 WNHNN and CDR2 SYGVQD (reference sequence). The V end was cut by 6 bases, the J end by 5 bases, with 10 bases between. The CDR3 is made up of 12 amino acids. CDR3 protein: CASRGPGTEAFF. DNA for the CDR3: TGCGCCAGCAGGGGCCCGGGGACTGAAGCTTTCTTT.

The V and J genes are TRBV18 and TRBJ1-1, with 11 nucleotides matching TRBD1. The CDR3 runs 14 residues. The V and J ends lost 4 bases and 3 bases, in that order; junction bases with no gene match: 1. Germline values: CDR1 KGHSH, CDR2 LQKENI. CDR3 in DNA: TGTGCCAGCTCACTGGGACAGGGGGACACTGAAGCTTTCTTT. Encoded protein: CASSLGQGDTEAFF. Combining the CDR3 with reference TRBV18 and TRBJ1-1 gives the whole variable domain NAGVMQNPRHLVRRRGQEARLRCSPMKGHSHVYWYRQLPEEGLKFMVYLQKENIIDESGMPKERFSAEFPKEGPSILRIQQVVRGDSAAYFCASSLGQGDTEAFFGQGTRLTVV.

The chain carries TRBV9 and TRBJ1-1; D is perhaps TRBD1 (5 bases). The V gene lost 0 bases and the J gene lost 5 bases, with 14 bases spanning the gap. This CDR3 spans 15 amino acids. Looked up from germline, CDR1 is SGDLS and CDR2 is YYNGEE. The CDR3 DNA sequence: TGTGCCAGCAGCGTAGTCGCAGGGCCATCAACTGAAGCTTTCTTT. This gives the protein CASSVVAGPSTEAFF.

The CDR3 here is CASSAPRGETGNYGYTF. As DNA, the CDR3 is TGTGCCAGCAGTGCCCCCCGGGGGGAGACGGGAAACTATGGCTACACCTTC. V usage is TRBV2 and J usage is TRBJ1-2; the D gene is possibly TRBD1 (5 bases). V dropped 4 bases and J dropped 2 bases, with 20 bases sitting between them. The length of the CDR3 is 17 residues. Germline loops: CDR1 SNHLY, CDR2 FYNNEI.

DNA of the CDR3: TGTGCCAGCAGTTTAATGACAGGGGTCTCTGGCTACACCTTC. It is translated as CASSLMTGVSGYTF. The rearrangement links TRBV11-2 to TRBJ1-2; 8 bases agree with TRBD1. CDR3 length: 14 amino acids. V was clipped by 6 bases and J by 7 bases; unmatched bases: 10. Per germline, CDR1 SGHAT and CDR2 FQNNGV. The whole variable domain, filled in from reference TRBV11-2 and TRBJ1-2, reads EAGVAQSPRYKIIEKRQSVAFWCNPISGHATLYWYQQILGQGPKLLIQFQNNGVVDDSQLPKDRFSAERLKGVDSTLKIQPAKLEDSAVYLCASSLMTGVSGYTFGSGTRLTVV.

The chain links TRBV4-1 to TRBJ1-2; D perhaps matches TRBD1 (6 bases). Germline V gene sequence: CDR1 MGHRA, CDR2 YSYEKL. Between the trimmed V and J ends, which lost 3 bases and 3 bases, there was a span of 17 bases. This CDR3 is built from 16 residues. DNA for the CDR3: TGCGCCAGCAGCCATTTCCAGGGGCCCTACGACTATGGCTACACCTTC. Translation gives CASSHFQGPYDYGYTF.

The J gene is TRBJ1-2, the V gene TRBV28, with a possible D match to TRBD1 (5 bases). There are 13 residues in the CDR3. Germline CDR1 and CDR2: MDHEN and SYDVKM. V was trimmed by 3 bases and J by 8 bases, leaving 13 bases between them. CDR3 sequence reads: CASSFGQGGGYTF. The CDR3, as DNA: TGTGCCAGCAGTTTCGGTCAGGGAGGCGGCTACACCTTC.

V and J are TRBV27 and TRBJ1-4; 12 nucleotides agree with TRBD1. V lost 3 bases and J lost 4; bases outside the gene matches: 9. CDR1 is MNHEY, CDR2 SMNVEV, per germline (reference sequence). CDR3 length: 18 residues. CDR3 DNA: TGTGCCAGCAGTTTTAGGGGACAGGGGGCGCACGGTAATGAAAAACTGTTTTTT. Its translation: CASSFRGQGAHGNEKLFF.

This clone was observed a handful of times. The CDR3 bases are TGTGCCAGCAGTCGACAGGGGGATACGCAGTATTTT. Protein: CASSRQGDTQYF. The chain uses TRBV6-5 and TRBJ2-3, with 8 positions matching TRBD1. Germline V CDR1 and CDR2: MNHEY, SVGAGI. The CDR3 is made up of 12 amino acids. The V segment lost 5 bases and the J segment 6 bases; nucleotides outside the gene matches: 1.

The chain is built from TRBV30 and TRBJ2-7, with 11 bases matching TRBD2. Losses at the gene ends were 2 bases for V and 6 bases for J; bases not matched to a gene: 3. The CDR3 length is 13 residues. Germline V gives CDR1 GTSNPN, CDR2 SVGIG (reference sequence). CDR3 sequence reads: CAWSNSGRGEQYF. The DNA for the CDR3 is TGTGCCTGGAGTAATAGCGGGAGGGGCGAGCAGTACTTC.

On this clone: Its ends do not fully match the called genes, so a read error is possible. This chain uses TRBV7-9 with TRBJ1-2, with D possibly being TRBD1 (5 bases). The CDR3 is 13 residues long. Germline loops: CDR1 SEHNR, CDR2 FQNEAQ (reference sequence). In DNA, the CDR3 is TGTTCCAGCAGCCCGACAGCTAACTATGGCTACACCTTC. Translation: CSSSPTANYGYTF.

This chain uses TRBV28 with TRBJ1-4; TRBD1 aligns across 8 bases. The J segment lost 5 bases and the V segment lost 5 bases, leaving 10 bases of the junction unmatched. CDR3 length equals 16 residues. Germline-derived CDR1 and CDR2 are MDHEN and SYDVKM. CDR3 residues: CASSRPDRGGNEKLFF. CDR3 DNA: TGTGCCAGCAGTCGACCCGACAGGGGAGGGAATGAAAAACTGTTTTTT.

Remarks on this clone: This specimen includes other DNA sequences encoding the same CDR3. The rearrangement uses TRBV6-5 and TRBJ2-7; TRBD1 agrees at 7 bases. This CDR3 spans 15 amino acids. V lost 2 bases to trimming and J lost 1 base; unmatched junction nucleotides: 5. Germline CDR1 MNHEY, CDR2 SVGAGI. In DNA, the CDR3 is TGTGCCAGCAGTTACGGGGCAGGGGGTTCCTACGAGCAGTACTTC. It codes for CASSYGAGGSYEQYF.

V and J are TRBV21-1 and TRBJ1-6; no check of the table's D call, TRBD1, against the DNA was made. TRBV21-1 is designated a pseudogene. The CDR3 has 17 amino acids. In nucleotides, the CDR3 is TGTGCCAGCAGCAAAGCGCGGACAGGGGGAAATAATTCACCCCTCCACTTT. This sequence encodes CASSKARTGGNNSPLHF.

Only a few counts were recorded for this clone. The chain has TRBV5-5 and TRBJ2-3, with 7 bases identical to TRBD2. CDR1 is SGHKS, CDR2 YYEKEE, per germline (reference sequence). V trimming: 4 bases; J trimming: 5 bases; junction bases outside the gene matches: 19. This CDR3 has 18 amino acids. The CDR3 sequence: CASSRALSSGPKRDTQYF. The CDR3 DNA is TGTGCCAGCAGCCGCGCGCTGTCTAGCGGCCCCAAGAGAGATACGCAGTATTTT.

There are a few counts of this clone. The CDR3 DNA sequence: TGTGCCAGCAGCGCGAAGAGGGTCACCGGGGAGCTGTTTTTT. It yields the protein CASSAKRVTGELFF. The chain uses TRBV7-2 and TRBJ2-2; D is possibly TRBD2 (5 bases). The CDR3 loop spans 14 amino acids. The germline V gene encodes CDR1 SGHTA and CDR2 FQGNSA. Trimming took 5 bases from V and 4 from J, leaving 11 bases between them.

The chain couples TRBV4-2 to TRBJ2-1; TRBD2 matches 9 bases. CDR3 length equals 13 residues. J was trimmed by 7 bases and V by 4 bases; bases with no gene match: 2. Germline V gene sequence: CDR1 LGHNA, CDR2 YNFKEQ. The CDR3 region is CASSLAGDNEQFF. As DNA, the CDR3 is TGTGCCAGCAGCCTAGCGGGAGATAATGAGCAGTTCTTC.

CDR3 nucleotides: TGTGCCAGCAGCGTAGGGGCAGGGGGAGGCTACGAGCAGTACTTC. Protein: CASSVGAGGGYEQYF. The J gene is TRBJ2-7, the V gene TRBV9; possibly TRBD1 for D (7 bases). CDR3 length: 15 amino acids. V was cut by 0 bases and J by 3 bases, with 13 bases left in between. The germline CDR1 and CDR2 sequences are SGDLS and YYNGEE.

The J gene is TRBJ1-2, the V gene TRBV19; D unclear. The CDR3 spans 15 residues. Germline V gene lookup returns CDR1 LNHDA and CDR2 SQIVND (reference sequence). Trimming removed 3 bases from V and 0 bases from J, with 11 bases in between. The CDR3 nucleotides are TGTGCCAGTAGTATTGCCAGTCCAGCTAACTATGGCTACACCTTC. Protein: CASSIASPANYGYTF.

This clone was picked up a small number of times. This chain joins TRBV5-1 and TRBJ2-5; 8 bases match TRBD2. The last part of the DNA fits TRBJ2-7 better; the J call may be wrong. Germline lookup yields CDR1 SGHRS and CDR2 YFSETQ. CDR3 size: 15 residues. This CDR3 is CASSGEGKRESEQYF. Here the CDR3 DNA reads TGCGCCAGCAGCGGGGAGGGGAAGCGGGAGAGCGAGCAGTACTTC.

The chain has TRBV5-1 and TRBJ2-7; D uncertain. V lost 3 bases, J lost 3 bases, and 7 bases lay in between. Germline CDR1 and CDR2: SGHRS and YFSETQ. The CDR3 is 12 amino acids. The CDR3 bases are TGCGCCAGCAGCTACGGTGTCTACGAGCAGTACTTC. Its translation is CASSYGVYEQYF. Full variable domain (rest looked up from reference TRBV5-1 and TRBJ2-7): KAGVTQTPRYLIKTRGQQVTLSCSPISGHRSVSWYQQTPGQGLQFLFEYFSETQRNKGNFPGRFSGRQFSNSRSEMNVSTLELGDSALYLCASSYGVYEQYFGPGTRLTVT.

V is TRBV2 and J is TRBJ2-1; D is ambiguous. The V end lost 6 bases, the J end lost 13 bases, and 7 bases lay between the germline ends. CDR3 length: 9 residues. Germline CDR1 SNHLY, CDR2 FYNNEI. As DNA, the CDR3 is TGTGCCAGCAGGTCCCAACAGTTCTTC. Amino acid sequence: CASRSQQFF.

V usage is TRBV7-6 and J usage is TRBJ2-1; TRBD2 agrees at 10 bases. The CDR3 spans 18 residues. V lost 1 base to trimming and J lost 3 bases; unmatched junction nucleotides: 9. Germline V gives CDR1 SGHVS, CDR2 FNYEAQ. CDR3 region: CASSLVPSGGVFYNEQFF. The CDR3 DNA reads TGTGCCAGCAGCTTAGTTCCCAGCGGGGGGGTCTTCTACAATGAGCAGTTCTTC. The variable domain in full, with the rest retrieved from reference TRBV7-6 and TRBJ2-1, is GAGVSQSPRYKVTKRGQDVALRCDPISGHVSLYWYRQALGQGPEFLTYFNYEAQQDKSGLPNDRFSAERPEGSISTLTIQRTEQRDSAMYRCASSLVPSGGVFYNEQFFGPGTRLTVL.

The sample holds a few counts of this clone. The chain employs TRBV6-5 and TRBJ2-7; 10 nucleotides match TRBD2. Trimming at V came to 7 bases and at J to 5 bases, leaving 8 bases not matched to a gene. The CDR3 consists of 14 residues. Germline V gene lookup returns CDR1 MNHEY and CDR2 SVGAGI. The CDR3 DNA reads TGTGCCAGCATTGAAGCGGGAGGGACGCACGAGCAGTACTTC. As protein: CASIEAGGTHEQYF.

This rearrangement joins TRBV28 to TRBJ2-5, with TRBD2 as a possible D gene (6 bases). Trimming left V 5 bases short and J 0 bases short, with 10 bases between. Looked up from germline, CDR1 is MDHEN and CDR2 is SYDVKM. The CDR3 covers 14 residues. CDR3 sequence (DNA): TGTGCCAGCAGTCCGCGGGACTACCAAGAGACCCAGTACTTC. It translates to CASSPRDYQETQYF.